The clone carrying this TCR beta chain has only a few counts. Its antigen remains unidentified. These data come from a study of blood T cells in healthy people across ages. Findings and limits, study-wide: In older individuals, TCR beta diversity per million T cells was lower, falling roughly linearly with age. Diversity was higher, and naive CD4+ cells more numerous, in long-lived donors than in aged donors.

CDR3 size: 13 residues. Trimming removed 8 bases from V and 5 bases from J, with 15 bases in between. Germline V gene data show CDR1 as ENHRY and CDR2 as SYGVKD. A second PCR, run for about 7 to 12 cycles, used a sample-barcoded 5' primer plus a J-beta primer mix. Using its own MiXCR run on the 5' RACE reads, TCRdb lists one record per CDR3 protein. This table has roughly 700,000 distinct CDR3 sequences, more than 20% appearing once. The same data also contributed to another study, on T cells of mothers and their children. That investigation notes: Slightly, though not significantly, more overlap was seen in related than in unrelated mother-child pairs.

The rearrangement joins TRBV10-3 to TRBJ2-5, with TRBD2 as a possible D gene (6 bases). The sequence was collected from a boy aged 10-17 years in good health. The sample consisted of blood. CDR3 DNA: TGTGCCATCGGGACGGGAGTGACCGAGACCCAGTACTTC. This translates into CAIGTGVTETQYF.